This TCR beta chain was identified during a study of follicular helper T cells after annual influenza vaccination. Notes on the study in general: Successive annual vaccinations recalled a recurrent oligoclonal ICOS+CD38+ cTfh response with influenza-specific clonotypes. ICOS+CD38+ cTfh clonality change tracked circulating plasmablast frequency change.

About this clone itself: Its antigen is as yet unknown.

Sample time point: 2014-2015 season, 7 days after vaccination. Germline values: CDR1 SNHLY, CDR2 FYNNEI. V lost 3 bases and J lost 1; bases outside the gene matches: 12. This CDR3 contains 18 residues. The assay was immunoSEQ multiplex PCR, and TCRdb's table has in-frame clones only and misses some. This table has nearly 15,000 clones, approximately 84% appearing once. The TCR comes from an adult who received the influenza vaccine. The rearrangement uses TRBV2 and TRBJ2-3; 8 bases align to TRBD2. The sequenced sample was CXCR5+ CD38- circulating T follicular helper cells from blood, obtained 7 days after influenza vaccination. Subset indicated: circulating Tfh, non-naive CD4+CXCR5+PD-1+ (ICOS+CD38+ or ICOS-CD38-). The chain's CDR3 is CASSDSGGWGRGTDTQYF. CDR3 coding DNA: TGTGCCAGCAGTGACAGCGGGGGATGGGGGAGGGGCACAGATACGCAGTATTTT.